One and the same sample provided the 21 T cell receptor beta chains below, sequenced in a study of T cell changes during pregnancy in multiple sclerosis. TCRdb keeps only in-frame clones here, not all; method: immunoSEQ multiplex PCR. The sample includes around 40,000 clones, more than 85% of them seen just once. Sample: CD8+ T cells from peripheral blood mononuclear cells, taken in the third trimester of pregnancy. These receptors came from a female donor with multiple sclerosis, enrolled in a pregnancy study.

V and J are TRBV5-6 and TRBJ2-1; D unclear. Trimming shortened V by 0 bases and J by 9 bases, and 10 bases separated the two germline ends. The CDR3 is made up of 13 amino acids. Germline V lookup: CDR1 SGHDT, CDR2 YYEEEE. The CDR3: CASSLEAFVEQFF. In DNA, the CDR3 is TGTGCCAGCAGCTTGGAAGCATTTGTTGAGCAGTTCTTC.

The chain joins TRBV2 to TRBJ1-1; D ambiguous. Germline lookup yields CDR1 SNHLY and CDR2 FYNNEI. This CDR3 comprises 11 residues. The V end was cut by 3 bases, the J end by 8 bases, with 7 bases between. Here the CDR3 reads CASSDSGEAFF. DNA for the CDR3: TGTGCCAGCAGTGATAGCGGAGAAGCTTTCTTT.

This chain links TRBV9 with TRBJ1-1; tentatively, D is TRBD1 (5 bases). The CDR3 length is 11 residues. Germline V gene data show CDR1 as SGDLS and CDR2 as YYNGEE. V lost 4 bases and J 5 bases, leaving 6 bases between the germline ends. CDR3 nucleotides: TGTGCCAGCAGCACAGGAACTGAAGCTTTCTTT. Amino acid sequence: CASSTGTEAFF.

This chain connects TRBV7-9 to TRBJ2-7, with D hard to call. The CDR3 runs 13 residues. Trimming stripped 5 bases from V and 1 base from J, with 9 bases between. Germline values: CDR1 SEHNR, CDR2 FQNEAQ (reference sequence). CDR3 nucleotide sequence: TGTGCCAGCAGCCCAGTGGTTTCCTACGAGCAGTACTTC. This sequence encodes CASSPVVSYEQYF.

The chain recombines TRBV7-9 with TRBJ1-1; TRBD1 is a possible D gene (5 bases). V was shortened by 5 bases and J by 11 bases, with 18 bases between the two germline ends. This CDR3 region has 13 residues. Germline assignment: CDR1 SEHNR and CDR2 FQNEAQ (reference sequence). CDR3 DNA: TGTGCCAGCAGCCGGGGGACTGTACTAGAGGCTTTCTTT. Protein product: CASSRGTVLEAFF.

The chain combines TRBV5-6 with TRBJ2-7, with TRBD1 as a possible D gene (6 bases). With 5 bases removed from V and 5 bases from J, the gap between germline ends came to 20 bases. The germline V gene encodes CDR1 SGHDT and CDR2 YYEEEE. This CDR3 comprises 15 residues. In nucleotides, the CDR3 is TGTGCCAGCAGTGGGGTTCCAACAGGGCTGGACGAGCAGTACTTC. This codes for CASSGVPTGLDEQYF.

The rearrangement uses TRBV7-8 and TRBJ1-3; D is unresolved. Trimming cost V 1 base and J 4 bases, with 20 bases left between them. The CDR3 covers 18 residues. Germline values: CDR1 SGHVS, CDR2 FQNEAQ. The CDR3 here is CASSLVAVSGFEGNTIYF. The CDR3 DNA sequence: TGTGCCAGCAGCTTAGTAGCAGTCAGTGGGTTCGAAGGAAACACCATATATTTT.

The rearrangement joins TRBV19 to TRBJ1-5, with 9 bases fitting TRBD1. This CDR3 spans 15 amino acids. Germline V CDR1 and CDR2: LNHDA, SQIVND (reference sequence). The junction had 7 bases not matched to a gene; V was cut back by 3 bases and J by 7 bases. CDR3 nucleotide sequence: TGTGCCAGTAGTATCCTGGACAGGGGCGGCCAGCCCCAGCATTTT. Its translation is CASSILDRGGQPQHF.

The chain is built from TRBV15 and TRBJ2-1; no clear D. The CDR3 spans 15 residues. With 4 bases removed from V and 5 bases from J, the gap between germline ends came to 15 bases. Germline V gene lookup returns CDR1 LNHNV and CDR2 YYDKDF (reference sequence). CDR3 protein: CATSTSRGHNNEQFF. The CDR3 coding sequence is TGTGCCACCAGCACCTCCCGTGGCCACAACAATGAGCAGTTCTTC.

The CDR3 DNA reads as TGTGCCAGCAGTCCCGAGGGATACTACGAGCAGTACTTC. Protein: CASSPEGYYEQYF. The chain is built from TRBV7-3 and TRBJ2-7, with D tentatively TRBD2 (5 bases). Germline lookup yields CDR1 SGHTA and CDR2 FQGTGA. V was shortened by 6 bases and J by 3 bases, with 12 bases between the two germline ends. The CDR3 is 13 residues long.

This clone was counted a single time. The chain joins TRBV6-5 to TRBJ2-1; maybe TRBD2 (5 bases). Germline V CDR1 and CDR2: MNHEY, SVGAGI. The CDR3 runs to 11 residues. Deletions cut 6 bases from V and 12 bases from J, with 12 bases between. CDR3 sequence: CASSGIRGQFF. CDR3 DNA: TGTGCCAGCAGCGGGATACGGGGGCAGTTCTTC.

The count of this clone is one. This chain links TRBV6-5 with TRBJ1-5; TRBD1 might be the D (6 bases). The V gene lost 3 bases and the J gene lost 2 bases, with 8 bases spanning the gap. CDR3 length: 14 amino acids. In germline, CDR1 is MNHEY, CDR2 SVGAGI. CDR3 protein: CASSYGGGNQPQHF. CDR3 DNA sequence: TGTGCCAGCAGTTATGGGGGCGGCAATCAGCCCCAGCATTTT.

V and J are TRBV25-1 and TRBJ2-2; no clear D. From germline, CDR1 is MGHDK and CDR2 SYGVNS. The CDR3 loop spans 14 amino acids. The V gene lost 0 bases and the J gene lost 5 bases, with 7 bases spanning the gap. This CDR3 is CASSEYKNTGELFF. In DNA, the CDR3 is TGTGCCAGCAGTGAATATAAAAATACCGGGGAGCTGTTTTTT.

The CDR3 spells CASSLETGMVEFF. DNA of the CDR3: TGTGCCAGCAGCTTAGAGACAGGTATGGTGGAGTTCTTC. This chain joins TRBV7-9 and TRBJ2-1; D might be TRBD1 (6 bases). Germline assignment: CDR1 SEHNR and CDR2 FQNEAQ (reference sequence). Between the trimmed V and J ends, which lost 1 base and 14 bases, there was a span of 15 bases. The CDR3 contains 13 residues. Complete variable domain (other parts from reference TRBV7-9 and TRBJ2-1): DTGVSQNPRHKITKRGQNVTFRCDPISEHNRLYWYRQTLGQGPEFLTYFQNEAQLEKSRLLSDRFSAERPKGSFSTLEIQRTEQGDSAMYLCASSLETGMVEFFGPGTRLTVL.

This chain connects TRBV27 to TRBJ1-6; 11 positions match TRBD1. J gave up 9 bases and V 4 bases, and 2 bases lay outside the gene matches. Germline V CDR1 and CDR2: MNHEY, SMNVEV (reference sequence). The length of the CDR3 is 14 residues. The CDR3 is CASSYGTGGSPLHF. Here the CDR3 DNA reads TGTGCCAGCAGTTACGGGACAGGGGGTTCACCCCTCCACTTT.

V is TRBV19 and J is TRBJ2-7; D is unclear. V lost 5 bases, J lost 2 bases, and 13 bases lay in between. The CDR3 runs to 14 residues. Germline V lookup: CDR1 LNHDA, CDR2 SQIVND (reference sequence). The CDR3 DNA follows: TGTGCCAGTAGTGCTGGCGGCGTCACCTACGAGCAGTACTTC. Protein: CASSAGGVTYEQYF.

The CDR3 sequence: CATRGGSYEQYF. The CDR3 nucleotides are TGTGCCACTAGGGGGGGTTCCTACGAGCAGTACTTC. The V call is TRBV19, the J call TRBJ2-7; D might be TRBD2 (7 bases). Germline V gene data show CDR1 as LNHDA and CDR2 as SQIVND (reference sequence). The CDR3 consists of 12 residues. V lost 10 bases and J lost 1, with 11 bases in between.

The V and J genes are TRBV11-2 and TRBJ2-1; perhaps TRBD2 as D (6 bases). There are 16 residues in the CDR3. V gave up 5 bases and J gave up 5 bases, with 19 bases separating them. The germline gives CDR1 SGHAT, CDR2 FQNNGV. The CDR3 is CASSLLGRRGHNEQFF. In DNA, the CDR3 is TGTGCCAGCAGCCTCCTAGGTAGGCGGGGCCACAATGAGCAGTTCTTC. The full variable domain, rest sourced from reference TRBV11-2 and TRBJ2-1, is EAGVAQSPRYKIIEKRQSVAFWCNPISGHATLYWYQQILGQGPKLLIQFQNNGVVDDSQLPKDRFSAERLKGVDSTLKIQPAKLEDSAVYLCASSLLGRRGHNEQFFGPGTRLTVL.

The genes are TRBV6-1 and TRBJ2-7; D might be TRBD2 (5 bases). The CDR3 contains 10 residues. The V end lost 7 bases, the J end lost 4 bases, and 5 bases lay between the germline ends. CDR1 is MNHNS, CDR2 SASEGT, per germline. The DNA of the CDR3 is TGTGCCAGCACGGGGTACGAGCAGTACTTC. This codes for CASTGYEQYF.

The V and J genes are TRBV6-5 and TRBJ2-3; D gene unclear. The germline V gene has CDR1 MNHEY and CDR2 SVGAGI. The CDR3 runs 11 residues. V lost 8 bases and J lost 6, with 9 bases in between. DNA of the CDR3: TGTGCCAGCCGAACGGTGGATACGCAGTATTTT. It translates to CASRTVDTQYF.

The genes are TRBV30 and TRBJ2-5; 8 bases map to TRBD2. There are 15 residues in the CDR3. V gave up 1 base and J gave up 0 bases; unmatched junction bases: 4. Germline loops: CDR1 GTSNPN, CDR2 SVGIG (reference sequence). This chain's CDR3 is CAWSDEAGDQETQYF. CDR3 nucleotides: TGTGCCTGGAGTGATGAAGCGGGGGACCAAGAGACCCAGTACTTC.